Sequencing of this TCR beta chain was carried out in a study of beta chain features in type 1 diabetes. V shed 1 base and J 7 bases; nucleotides not matched to a gene: 3. This CDR3 region has 13 residues. From germline, CDR1 is GTSNPN and CDR2 SVGIG (reference sequence). Overall study findings and caveats: Shorter templates might be favored by PCR, equally in patients and controls.

What was sequenced were expressed TCRB transcripts, since all of the isolated RNA had been reverse transcribed. Each sample of naive, central memory or regulatory T cells had, on average, about 3.6 million reads. Generated by immunoSEQ multiplex PCR, the TCRdb table keeps only in-frame clones and is missing some. Among fewer than 500,000 clones, approximately 15% were seen once, and the ten largest hold 0.035% to 0.04%. Comment on this clone: The antigen remains undetermined. The sample carries other DNA sequences with the same CDR3.

Markers CD45RO/CCR7/CD25/CD127/CD95/CD27 served to sort CD4+ naive, central memory, regulatory and stem cell-like memory cells. This receptor was taken from a man aged 30 to 39 in good health. V and J are TRBV30 and TRBJ1-5; 8 nucleotides match TRBD1. Specimen: naive CD4+ T cells from blood. The CDR3 DNA is TGTGCCTGGAGTGGTGACAGGGGACAGCCCCAGCATTTT. This sequence encodes CAWSGDRGQPQHF. The variable domain in full, completed from reference TRBV30 and TRBJ1-5, reads SQTIHQWPATLVQPVGSPLSLECTVEGTSNPNLYWYRQAAGRGLQLLFYSVGIGQISSEVPQNLSASRPQDRQFILSSKKLLLSDSGFYLCAWSGDRGQPQHFGDGTRLSIL.